The sequence of this T cell receptor (beta chain) was determined in a study of cytomegalovirus exposure and HLA in healthy donors. Points from the study as a whole: Confirmation in vitro established that three CMV-associated chains were specific for CMV antigens. Researchers counted roughly 150 TCR beta chains as cytomegalovirus-associated. It was found in a later analysis that first-cohort TCR clusters tended to co-occur in the 130 or so validation repertoires. It was reported that the classifier diagnosed cytomegalovirus status with high specificity and sensitivity in both the original and validation cohorts.

From germline, CDR1 is SGHNT and CDR2 YENEEA. The ends were cut back, 2 bases at V and 5 bases at J, with 9 bases in the middle. The CDR3 runs to 13 residues. TCRdb's copy holds only in-frame clones and misses some; the assay was immunoSEQ multiplex PCR. This table holds about 250,000 clones, roughly 84% found once. In the case of this clone: The antigen remains undetermined.

The sequenced sample consisted of PBMCs. This rearrangement joins TRBV11-3 to TRBJ2-5; the D gene is possibly TRBD1 (5 bases). The receptor comes from a man aged 18 to 35 in good health and CMV-seropositive. The CDR3 here is CASSLTGAETQYF. DNA of the CDR3: TGTGCCAGCAGCTTAACAGGAGCGGAGACCCAGTACTTC.